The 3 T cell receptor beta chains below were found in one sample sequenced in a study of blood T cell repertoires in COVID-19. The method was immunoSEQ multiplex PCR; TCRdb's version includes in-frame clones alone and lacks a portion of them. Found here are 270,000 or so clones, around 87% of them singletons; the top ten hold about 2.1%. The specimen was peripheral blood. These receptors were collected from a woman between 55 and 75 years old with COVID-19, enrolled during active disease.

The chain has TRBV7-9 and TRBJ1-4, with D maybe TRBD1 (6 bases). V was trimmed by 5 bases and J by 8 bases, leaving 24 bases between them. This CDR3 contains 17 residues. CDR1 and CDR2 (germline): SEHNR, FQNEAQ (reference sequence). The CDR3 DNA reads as TGTGCCAGCAGCCCCATAAGGGGGGGCGAAGGAAGGGAAAAACTGTTTTTT. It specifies CASSPIRGGEGREKLFF.

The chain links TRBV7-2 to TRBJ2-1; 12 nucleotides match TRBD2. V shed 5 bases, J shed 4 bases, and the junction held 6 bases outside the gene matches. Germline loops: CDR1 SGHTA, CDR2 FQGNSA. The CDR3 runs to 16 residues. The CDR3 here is CASSPRTSGEYNEQFF. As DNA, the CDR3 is TGTGCCAGCAGCCCAAGGACTAGCGGGGAGTACAATGAGCAGTTCTTC. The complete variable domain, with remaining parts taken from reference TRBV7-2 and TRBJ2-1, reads GAGVSQSPSNKVTEKGKDVELRCDPISGHTALYWYRQSLGQGLEFLIYFQGNSAPDKSGLPSDRFSAERTGGSVSTLTIQRTQQEDSAVYLCASSPRTSGEYNEQFFGPGTRLTVL.

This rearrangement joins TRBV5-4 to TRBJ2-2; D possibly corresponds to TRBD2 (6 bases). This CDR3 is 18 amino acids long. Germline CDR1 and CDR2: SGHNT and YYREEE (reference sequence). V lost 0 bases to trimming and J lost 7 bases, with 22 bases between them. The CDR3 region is CASSLVLGGGAKGGELFF. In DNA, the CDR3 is TGTGCCAGCAGCTTGGTGTTGGGAGGAGGGGCGAAGGGCGGGGAGCTGTTTTTT.